This T cell receptor beta chain was sequenced for a study of blood T cell repertoires in COVID-19. On the study more broadly: The United States, Italy and Spain supplied acute and convalescent COVID-19 samples. In each case, the material was cDNA or gDNA derived from T cells, B-cell-depleted T cells, or PBMCs.

Per the study methods: Nucleated cell number was recorded as an estimate derived from reference gene primer amplification. Clones were sequenced by immunoSEQ multiplex PCR, and TCRdb holds only the in-frame ones, with some missing. From that table come the V and J calls and clone size; the DNA was used to work out D and trimming. The table lists 310,000 or so clones, approximately 88% of them singletons, with under 6.5% in the top ten. Sequencing input: peripheral blood. This TCR derives from a man aged 18 to 35 who had recovered from COVID-19.

The CDR3 reads CASSAGQGANEQFF. CDR3 sequence (DNA): TGTGCCAGCAGCGCGGGTCAGGGGGCTAATGAGCAGTTCTTC. This sequence joins TRBV9 and TRBJ2-1; 8 nucleotides align to TRBD1. Germline assignment: CDR1 SGDLS and CDR2 YYNGEE. Trimming at V came to 3 bases and at J to 7 bases, leaving 6 bases not matched to a gene. This CDR3 is built from 14 residues.